This TCR beta chain was observed in a study of CD8+ T cells in alopecia areata. The study's findings and limits: Among patients, TCR sharing was less clear than in mice, a difference possibly due in part to HLA diversity in the patient population. It was lesional scalp, especially alopecia totalis/universalis, that showed higher clonality than normal scalp.

TCR sequencing used cDNA made by reverse transcription of extracted RNA. The assay was immunoSEQ multiplex PCR, and TCRdb's table has in-frame clones only and misses some. Among 95,000 to 120,000 clones listed, 59% were seen once. This clone was picked up one time. Its specificity is unknown. CD4+ and CD8+ T cells were sorted from PBMCs stained for CD3, CD4 and CD8. Trimming took 1 base from V and 8 from J; bases not matched to a gene: 5. This CDR3 spans 14 amino acids. Germline CDR1 reads MGHRA; CDR2 reads YSYEKL. The sample consisted of CD8+ T cells sorted from blood. The J gene is TRBJ1-2, the V gene TRBV4-1; 9 bases agree with TRBD1. This receptor was identified in a human donor in good health. CDR3 sequence: CASSQGQGVEGYTF. For the CDR3, the DNA is TGCGCCAGCAGCCAAGGACAGGGGGTAGAAGGCTACACCTTC.